This T cell receptor beta chain was captured in a study of cytomegalovirus exposure and HLA in healthy donors. Study-level points and caveats: Other equally common chains were less clonally expanded than HLA-associated TCR beta chains, a later analysis showed. Reportedly, HLA-A and HLA-B alleles of most subjects were accurately predicted from TCR beta.

It was with 60 Vbeta and 13 Jbeta primers that the PCR ran. Profiled with immunoSEQ multiplex PCR; TCRdb holds only in-frame clones, not every one. The data contain over 120,000 clones, about three quarters of them singletons. A note on this clone: As yet, its antigen is unknown.

Germline CDR1 and CDR2: SEHNR and FQNEAQ (reference sequence). The CDR3 sequence is 12 residues long. The chain has TRBV7-9 and TRBJ2-5; maybe TRBD1 (5 bases). The sequenced sample was PBMCs. The source is a male donor in good health and CMV-seronegative. CDR3 residues: CALGVKEETQYF. CDR3 sequence (DNA): TGTGCTCTAGGGGTGAAGGAAGAGACCCAGTACTTC.